The 27 T cell receptor beta chains below come from one sample, sequenced in a study of PD-1 blockade in classical Hodgkin lymphoma. Produced via immunoSEQ multiplex PCR; TCRdb's table is partial and in-frame only. The data contain roughly 45,000 clones, roughly three quarters of them singletons. After autologous stem cell transplantation all patients relapsed, and prior brentuximab vedotin exposure differed between cohorts. The specimen was peripheral blood mononuclear cells (PBMCs), collected before the second cycle of nivolumab. The receptor set was obtained from a human donor with classical Hodgkin lymphoma.

The chain joins TRBV27 to TRBJ1-2, with D unresolved. CDR3 length: 13 residues. CDR1 and CDR2 (germline): MNHEY, SMNVEV (reference sequence). Deletions cut 5 bases from V and 1 base from J, with 8 bases between. The CDR3 nucleotides are TGTGCCAGCAGTCTGGACGGTAACTATGGCTACACCTTC. Protein sequence: CASSLDGNYGYTF.

The rearrangement links TRBV25-1 to TRBJ1-1, with a weak D call TRBD1 (5 bases). Trimming removed 3 bases from V and 2 bases from J, with 13 bases in between. Germline V gives CDR1 MGHDK, CDR2 SYGVNS. The CDR3 extends over 15 amino acids. DNA for the CDR3: TGTGCCAGCAGTGATGTACAGGAGATAAACACTGAAGCTTTCTTT. Encoded protein: CASSDVQEINTEAFF. Filled out from reference TRBV25-1 and TRBJ1-1, the complete variable domain reads EADIYQTPRYLVIGTGKKITLECSQTMGHDKMYWYQQDPGMELHLIHYSYGVNSTEKGDLSSESTVSRIRTEHFPLTLESARPSHTSQYLCASSDVQEINTEAFFGQGTRLTVV.

Notes on this clone: Other DNA sequences within the sample encode an identical CDR3. The chain uses TRBV5-6 and TRBJ2-1; maybe TRBD1 (5 bases). CDR1 and CDR2 from the germline V gene are SGHDT and YYEEEE. The ends were cut back, 3 bases at V and 9 bases at J, with 7 bases in the middle. The CDR3 runs to 11 residues. The CDR3, as DNA: TGTGCCAGCAGCTCGCAGGGTGAGCAGTTCTTC. This encodes CASSSQGEQFF.

The chain combines TRBV27 with TRBJ1-5, with 9 bases aligning to TRBD1. From germline, CDR1 is MNHEY and CDR2 SMNVEV (reference sequence). With V trimmed by 6 bases and J by 6 bases, 6 bases remained unmatched. The CDR3 runs to 14 residues. The CDR3 coding sequence is TGTGCCAGCAGCCCGGACAGGGGCCGTCAGCCCCAGCATTTT. This codes for CASSPDRGRQPQHF.

The chain uses TRBV14 and TRBJ1-1; TRBD1 is a possible D gene (6 bases). The CDR3 loop spans 14 amino acids. The V end lost 4 bases, the J end lost 11 bases, and 20 bases lay between the germline ends. The germline V gene has CDR1 SGHDN and CDR2 FVKESK. This chain's CDR3 is CASSPRIQAQGAFF. The CDR3 DNA reads as TGTGCCAGCAGCCCCAGAATACAGGCCCAGGGGGCTTTCTTT.

The chain links TRBV14 to TRBJ1-2; maybe TRBD1 (5 bases). From germline, CDR1 is SGHDN and CDR2 FVKESK. The CDR3 length is 14 residues. Trimming took off 0 bases at V and 3 bases at J, with 8 bases between the two ends. DNA of the CDR3: TGTGCCAGCAGCCAAGACAGGGCCTACTATGGCTACACCTTC. This codes for CASSQDRAYYGYTF.

This clone was picked up a small number of times. The chain joins TRBV13 to TRBJ2-5; TRBD1 aligns across 7 bases. CDR3 length equals 14 residues. Germline V lookup: CDR1 PRHDT, CDR2 FYEKMQ (reference sequence). V trimming: 5 bases; J trimming: 4 bases; junction bases outside the gene matches: 7. The CDR3 is CASSQRTGRETQYF. The CDR3 DNA follows: TGTGCCAGCAGCCAAAGGACAGGTCGAGAGACCCAGTACTTC. The full variable domain, completed using reference TRBV13 and TRBJ2-5, is AAGVIQSPRHLIKEKRETATLKCYPIPRHDTVYWYQQGPGQDPQFLISFYEKMQSDKGSIPDRFSAQQFSDYHSELNMSSLELGDSALYFCASSQRTGRETQYFGPGTRLLVL.

V usage is TRBV7-9 and J usage is TRBJ2-3; TRBD2 matches at 10 bases. From germline, CDR1 is SEHNR and CDR2 FQNEAQ (reference sequence). The V and J ends lost 1 base and 7 bases, in that order; junction bases with no gene match: 2. This CDR3 has 14 amino acids. The CDR3 loop reads CASSLGAGGHTQYF. The CDR3 DNA reads as TGTGCCAGCAGCTTAGGAGCGGGGGGGCATACGCAGTATTTT.

This chain links TRBV5-1 with TRBJ2-1, with unresolved D. V lost 4 bases and J 0 bases, leaving 14 bases between the germline ends. This CDR3 comprises 16 residues. The germline gives CDR1 SGHRS, CDR2 YFSETQ. Here the CDR3 DNA reads TGCGCCAGCAGCATCACCCAGAGTAGCTCCTACAATGAGCAGTTCTTC. It translates to CASSITQSSSYNEQFF.

This clone occurred once. The chain recombines TRBV19 with TRBJ2-5; D may be TRBD1 (5 bases). CDR1 and CDR2 (germline): LNHDA, SQIVND (reference sequence). The CDR3 is 15 residues long. V gave up 6 bases and J gave up 1 base, with 15 bases separating them. The CDR3 coding sequence is TGTGCCAGTAGACACTCCATAGACAGCCAAGAGACCCAGTACTTC. It translates to CASRHSIDSQETQYF.

With respect to this clone: An end of the junction does not agree with germline; a read error may underlie this. The chain joins TRBV19 to TRBJ1-2, with D uncertain. CDR3 length: 12 amino acids. The V gene's germline CDR1 is LNHDA and CDR2 SQIVND (reference sequence). CDR3 DNA: TGTGCCAGTAGGATAGGGTTTGATGGCTACACCTTC. Translating it yields CASRIGFDGYTF.

V usage is TRBV19 and J usage is TRBJ1-1; no clear D. This CDR3 is 14 amino acids long. Germline V CDR1 and CDR2: LNHDA, SQIVND (reference sequence). Trimming stripped 0 bases from V and 11 bases from J, with 16 bases between. The DNA for the CDR3 is TGTGCCAGTAGTATAGATGACCAGGTATCGGTGGCTTTCTTT. Translation: CASSIDDQVSVAFF.

This sequence joins TRBV29-1 and TRBJ2-4, with D possibly TRBD2 on 6 matching bases. Per the germline V gene, CDR1 is SQVTM and CDR2 is ANQGSEA. The V and J ends lost 4 bases and 0 bases respectively, with 13 bases between them. CDR3 length: 15 residues. The CDR3, as DNA: TGCAGCGTTGTCCCAGTGGGGGGAGCCAAAAACATTCAGTACTTC. This codes for CSVVPVGGAKNIQYF.

The gene calls are TRBV6-6 and TRBJ2-7; the D is unclear. The CDR3 totals 13 residues. Germline-derived CDR1 and CDR2 are MNHNY and SVGAGI (reference sequence). Trimming stripped 2 bases from V and 3 bases from J, with 8 bases between. The CDR3 DNA sequence: TGTGCCAGCAGTTACGTGGGCCACTACGAGCAGTACTTC. This sequence encodes CASSYVGHYEQYF.

The rearrangement joins TRBV9 to TRBJ2-1, with TRBD1 matching over 8 bases. V trimming: 0 bases; J trimming: 7 bases; junction bases outside the gene matches: 9. Germline assignment: CDR1 SGDLS and CDR2 YYNGEE. This CDR3 has 16 amino acids. Here the CDR3 DNA reads TGTGCCAGCAGCGTAGTATCGAACAGGGGGTGGAATGAGCAGTTCTTC. This translates into CASSVVSNRGWNEQFF.

The chain couples TRBV5-1 to TRBJ1-1; 7 nucleotides match TRBD1. The length of the CDR3 is 13 residues. V lost 3 bases, J lost 10 bases, and 9 bases stayed unmatched. The V gene's germline CDR1 is SGHRS and CDR2 YFSETQ. The CDR3 DNA reads TGCGCCAGCAGCTCCGGGACAGACTTACGAGCTTTCTTT. Amino acid sequence: CASSSGTDLRAFF.

This rearrangement joins TRBV13 to TRBJ2-7; 13 bases are a match to TRBD2. With 0 bases clipped from V and 7 bases from J, the junction kept 3 bases outside the gene matches. Per germline, CDR1 PRHDT and CDR2 FYEKMQ (reference sequence). This CDR3 comprises 15 residues. The CDR3 DNA reads TGTGCCAGCAGCTTAGGACTAGCGGGAGGGCCTGAGCAGTACTTC. Its protein product is CASSLGLAGGPEQYF.

The J gene is TRBJ2-2, the V gene TRBV10-3; D unresolved. The germline V gene encodes CDR1 ENHRY and CDR2 SYGVKD. Trimming stripped 7 bases from V and 1 base from J, with 7 bases between. This CDR3 has 13 amino acids. Here the CDR3 reads CAITVENTGELFF. The CDR3 region has the DNA TGTGCCATCACGGTGGAGAACACCGGGGAGCTGTTTTTT.

The gene calls are TRBV25-1 and TRBJ2-3; unclear D gene. The CDR3 contains 11 residues. V was pared by 3 bases and J by 7 bases, with 5 bases between. The germline CDR1 and CDR2 sequences are MGHDK and SYGVNS. CDR3 protein: CASSENYTQYF. The CDR3 nucleotides are TGTGCCAGCAGTGAGAACTATACGCAGTATTTT.

The chain recombines TRBV7-8 with TRBJ1-4, with D unclear. Per the germline V gene, CDR1 is SGHVS and CDR2 is FQNEAQ. The CDR3 is made up of 15 amino acids. Trimming shortened V by 4 bases and J by 0 bases, and 9 bases separated the two germline ends. This CDR3 is CASSSSIATNEKLFF. For the CDR3, the DNA is TGTGCCAGCAGCTCGTCCATTGCAACTAATGAAAAACTGTTTTTT.

V and J are TRBV6-6 and TRBJ1-2, with D uncertain. Deletions cut 0 bases from V and 4 bases from J, with 6 bases between. CDR3 length: 13 amino acids. Germline loops: CDR1 MNHNY, CDR2 SVGAGI (reference sequence). The CDR3 DNA is TGTGCCAGCAGTTACTCGCCGCTCTATGGCTACACCTTC. Translating it yields CASSYSPLYGYTF.

The chain couples TRBV18 to TRBJ1-1; D is possibly TRBD1 (5 bases). V was trimmed by 3 bases and J by 5 bases, leaving 19 bases between them. There are 16 residues in the CDR3. Germline V gene sequence: CDR1 KGHSH, CDR2 LQKENI. The CDR3 loop reads CASSPSGRKGGTEAFF. Written as DNA, the CDR3 is TGTGCCAGCTCACCGTCGGGGCGCAAAGGCGGAACTGAAGCTTTCTTT. Full variable domain (remainder filled in from reference TRBV18 and TRBJ1-1): NAGVMQNPRHLVRRRGQEARLRCSPMKGHSHVYWYRQLPEEGLKFMVYLQKENIIDESGMPKERFSAEFPKEGPSILRIQQVVRGDSAAYFCASSPSGRKGGTEAFFGQGTRLTVV.

This clone was detected once. The gene calls are TRBV5-1 and TRBJ1-1; no clear D gene. Germline lookup yields CDR1 SGHRS and CDR2 YFSETQ. V lost 6 bases and J 0 bases, leaving 3 bases between the germline ends. This CDR3 has 11 residues. CDR3 nucleotide sequence: TGCGCCAGCAACATGAACACTGAAGCTTTCTTT. This gives the protein CASNMNTEAFF.

This chain uses TRBV14 with TRBJ1-1; tentative D call: TRBD1 (5 bases). V was pared by 6 bases and J by 1 base, with 9 bases between. The CDR3 covers 13 residues. Germline V gene sequence: CDR1 SGHDN, CDR2 FVKESK. The CDR3 here is CASRGTGNTEAFF. In DNA form, the CDR3 reads TGTGCCAGCAGGGGAACAGGGAACACTGAAGCTTTCTTT.

V is TRBV5-1 and J is TRBJ1-1; D perhaps matches TRBD1 (6 bases). Germline V gene data show CDR1 as SGHRS and CDR2 as YFSETQ. CDR3 length: 17 residues. Trimming stripped 0 bases from V and 1 base from J, with 16 bases between. In nucleotides, the CDR3 is TGCGCCAGCAGCTTGGGGATTGGGGGGACAACGAACACTGAAGCTTTCTTT. It yields the protein CASSLGIGGTTNTEAFF. Full variable domain (remainder filled in from reference TRBV5-1 and TRBJ1-1): KAGVTQTPRYLIKTRGQQVTLSCSPISGHRSVSWYQQTPGQGLQFLFEYFSETQRNKGNFPGRFSGRQFSNSRSEMNVSTLELGDSALYLCASSLGIGGTTNTEAFFGQGTRLTVV.

This clone was seen only once. V and J are TRBV28 and TRBJ2-7; D gene uncertain. CDR3 length equals 16 residues. Germline-derived CDR1 and CDR2 are MDHEN and SYDVKM. V shed 6 bases and J shed 0 bases, with 18 bases lying between them. The CDR3 DNA sequence: TGTGCCAGCAGCCGCCCGCAGAGGCAGCCCTCCTACGAGCAGTACTTC. This encodes CASSRPQRQPSYEQYF.

The chain is built from TRBV7-9 and TRBJ2-2; TRBD1 agrees at 8 bases. The CDR3 is made up of 16 amino acids. Unmatched junction bases numbered 7, after V lost 6 bases and J lost 1 base. CDR1 SEHNR and CDR2 FQNEAQ come from the germline V gene (reference sequence). CDR3 sequence: CASRDPGQGNTGELFF. In DNA form, the CDR3 reads TGTGCCAGCAGGGATCCCGGACAGGGGAACACCGGGGAGCTGTTTTTT.